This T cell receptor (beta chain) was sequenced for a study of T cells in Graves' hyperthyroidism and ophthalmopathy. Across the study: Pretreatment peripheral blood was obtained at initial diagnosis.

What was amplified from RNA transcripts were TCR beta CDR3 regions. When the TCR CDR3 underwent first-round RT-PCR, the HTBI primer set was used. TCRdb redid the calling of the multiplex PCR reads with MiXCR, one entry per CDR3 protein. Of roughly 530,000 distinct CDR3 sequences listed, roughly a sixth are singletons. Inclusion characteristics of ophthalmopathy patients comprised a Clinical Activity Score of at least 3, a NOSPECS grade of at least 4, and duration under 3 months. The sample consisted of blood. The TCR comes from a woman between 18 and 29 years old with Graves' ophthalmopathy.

The DNA for the CDR3 is TGCAGCGTTGTACTGGTCCCTAGTAGCACAGATACGCAGTATTTT. This codes for CSVVLVPSSTDTQYF. The chain uses TRBV29-1 and TRBJ2-3; D gene uncertain. The germline gives CDR1 SQVTM, CDR2 ANQGSEA. The CDR3 covers 15 residues. V shed 4 bases and J shed 0 bases, with 14 bases lying between them.